Listed here are 20 T cell receptor beta chains from one sample, sequenced in a study of CD8 T cells in ankylosing spondylitis. TCRdb independently ran MiXCR on the 5' RACE reads; one entry per CDR3 protein. The table includes about 140,000 distinct CDR3 sequences, 7.5% to 9.5% detected once. The specimen was synovial fluid, either unsorted or a sorted T cell fraction (not recorded which). Receptors originate from a male donor with ankylosing spondylitis.

This clonotype was counted many times. The chain joins TRBV20-1 to TRBJ2-4, with 11 nucleotides matching TRBD2. This CDR3 is built from 15 residues. V dropped 4 bases and J dropped 5; count of bases not matched to a gene: 7. Germline CDR1 reads DFQATT; CDR2 reads SNEGSKA (reference sequence). CDR3 nucleotides: TGCAGTGCTACTCCGGGACTAGCGGAACAAAACATTCAGTACTTC. It is translated as CSATPGLAEQNIQYF.

Judged by abundance, this clonotype is medium-sized (0.01 to 0.1%). The chain carries TRBV28 and TRBJ2-3; no reliable D call. V gave up 3 bases and J gave up 3 bases, with 13 bases separating them. Looked up from germline, CDR1 is MDHEN and CDR2 is SYDVKM. CDR3 length equals 15 residues. The CDR3 DNA follows: TGTGCCAGCAGTTTCGCGTCCTACCGGACAGATACGCAGTATTTT. It encodes CASSFASYRTDTQYF.

The table lists this clonotype with a few counts. This chain joins TRBV6-8 and TRBJ2-4; weak D call: TRBD2 (6 bases). The V gene lost 4 bases and the J gene lost 5 bases, with 12 bases spanning the gap. CDR3 length: 14 amino acids. Germline V gene data show CDR1 as MNHGY and CDR2 as SAAAGT. The CDR3 loop is CASSFPGLQNIQYF. In DNA, the CDR3 is TGTGCCAGCAGTTTCCCGGGACTCCAAAACATTCAGTACTTC.

The sample holds many counts of this clonotype. V and J are TRBV6-5 and TRBJ2-1; possibly TRBD1 or TRBD2 for D (5 bases each). V lost 3 bases and J lost 0, with 12 bases in between. CDR3 size: 16 residues. Per the germline V gene, CDR1 is MNHEY and CDR2 is SVGAGI. This CDR3 is CASSYSRGSSYNEQFF. The DNA for the CDR3 is TGTGCCAGCAGTTATTCGAGGGGAAGCTCCTACAATGAGCAGTTCTTC.

This clonotype has only a few counts. J is TRBJ1-2 and V is TRBV6-1; D unclear. In germline, CDR1 is MNHNS, CDR2 SASEGT. The CDR3 loop spans 16 amino acids. The V end lost 6 bases, the J end lost 0 bases, and 17 bases lay between the germline ends. DNA of the CDR3: TGTGCCAGCAGGTTTCTAACGACCCCCGCTAACTATGGCTACACCTTC. It encodes CASRFLTTPANYGYTF.

The table lists this clonotype with many counts. This chain links TRBV7-2 with TRBJ2-3, with a weak D call TRBD2 (5 bases). V lost 10 bases and J lost 7, with 24 bases in between. Germline values: CDR1 SGHTA, CDR2 FQGNSA. The CDR3 has 15 residues. CDR3 sequence reads: CATPSGGRVPNTQYF. CDR3 coding DNA: TGTGCCACTCCCTCTGGCGGGCGGGTTCCCAATACGCAGTATTTT.

This clonotype was observed at least ten times. The chain couples TRBV5-1 to TRBJ2-5; 9 bases are shared with TRBD2. The germline V gene encodes CDR1 SGHRS and CDR2 YFSETQ. With V trimmed by 2 bases and J by 0 bases, 5 bases remained unmatched. The CDR3 loop spans 16 amino acids. The CDR3 is CASSFLGLAYQETQYF. The DNA of the CDR3 is TGCGCCAGCAGCTTTTTGGGACTAGCATACCAAGAGACCCAGTACTTC.

This clonotype came up many times. The chain employs TRBV27 and TRBJ1-1; 7 positions agree with TRBD1. Germline CDR1 is MNHEY and CDR2 is SMNVEV (reference sequence). The CDR3 contains 18 residues. V lost 3 bases to trimming and J lost 0 bases; unmatched junction nucleotides: 13. The CDR3 DNA sequence: TGTGCCAGCAGTTTCGGGAGGACAGGCTCCCAAATGAACACTGAAGCTTTCTTT. Translation: CASSFGRTGSQMNTEAFF.

This chain connects TRBV20-1 to TRBJ2-7, with 13 bases that match TRBD2. There are 15 residues in the CDR3. Germline CDR1 reads DFQATT; CDR2 reads SNEGSKA (reference sequence). Trimming at V came to 5 bases and at J to 0 bases, leaving 4 bases not matched to a gene. The CDR3 spells CSAPRTSGSSYEQYF. The CDR3 region has the DNA TGCAGTGCTCCTCGGACTAGCGGGAGCTCCTACGAGCAGTACTTC.

The chain is built from TRBV7-2 and TRBJ1-2; TRBD1 aligns across 8 bases. The CDR3 has 15 amino acids. V shed 4 bases, J shed 0 bases, and the junction held 4 bases outside the gene matches. The V gene's germline CDR1 is SGHTA and CDR2 FQGNSA. The CDR3 DNA follows: TGTGCCAGCAGCTCGACGACAGGGGCTAACTATGGCTACACCTTC. Its translation is CASSSTTGANYGYTF. The whole variable domain, filled in from reference TRBV7-2 and TRBJ1-2, reads GAGVSQSPSNKVTEKGKDVELRCDPISGHTALYWYRQSLGQGLEFLIYFQGNSAPDKSGLPSDRFSAERTGGSVSTLTIQRTQQEDSAVYLCASSSTTGANYGYTFGSGTRLTVV.

This clonotype was seen more than once but under ten times. V and J are TRBV27 and TRBJ1-4; maybe TRBD1 (6 bases). With 5 bases removed from V and 6 bases from J, the gap between germline ends came to 19 bases. The CDR3 has 16 residues. Germline V gene sequence: CDR1 MNHEY, CDR2 SMNVEV (reference sequence). CDR3: CASSPLGGGLDEKLFF. CDR3 bases: TGTGCCAGCAGTCCGCTCGGAGGGGGTCTTGATGAAAAACTGTTTTTT.

This clonotype was seen many times. This CDR3 is CASSYTRDYGYTF. CDR3 bases: TGTGCCAGCAGTTACACCCGGGACTATGGCTACACCTTC. The chain recombines TRBV6-2 or TRBV6-3 with TRBJ1-2; D not resolved. Per the germline V gene, CDR1 is MNHEY and CDR2 is SVGEGT. This CDR3 comprises 13 residues. With 2 bases removed from V and 3 bases from J, the gap between germline ends came to 7 bases.

This clonotype came up a few times. The chain's CDR3 is CSASEPSRYEQYF. CDR3 bases: TGCAGTGCTAGTGAGCCCAGCCGCTACGAGCAGTACTTC. This chain links TRBV20-1 with TRBJ2-7; no firm D call. The CDR3 has 13 residues. V dropped 3 bases and J dropped 3 bases, with 12 bases sitting between them. Germline V gene sequence: CDR1 DFQATT, CDR2 SNEGSKA (reference sequence).

The chain couples TRBV7-9 to TRBJ1-5; D may be TRBD1 (5 bases). Germline V CDR1 and CDR2: SEHNR, FQNEAQ (reference sequence). V dropped 8 bases and J dropped 2 bases, with 13 bases sitting between them. This CDR3 is built from 14 residues. The CDR3 sequence is CASFGTGGNQPQHF. The CDR3 nucleotides read TGTGCCAGCTTTGGGACCGGGGGCAATCAGCCCCAGCATTTT.

This clonotype was counted ten times or more. The CDR3 loop is CASSYWERSRGTQYF. DNA of the CDR3: TGTGCCAGCAGTTACTGGGAAAGGTCGAGAGGGACCCAGTACTTC. The chain is built from TRBV6-5 and TRBJ2-5; D remains ambiguous. Trimming cost V 1 base and J 7 bases, with 16 bases left between them. Germline V gene lookup returns CDR1 MNHEY and CDR2 SVGAGI. The CDR3 has 15 amino acids.

This clonotype was recorded at least ten times. This CDR3 reads CSARAGNYEQYF. The CDR3 nucleotides read TGCAGTGCTAGGGCCGGTAATTACGAGCAGTACTTC. The chain employs TRBV20-1 and TRBJ2-7; D is unresolved. Germline V gene lookup returns CDR1 DFQATT and CDR2 SNEGSKA (reference sequence). The CDR3 is 12 residues long. Trimming removed 3 bases at V and 4 bases at J, with 10 bases between.

The rearrangement uses TRBV2 and TRBJ2-3; possibly TRBD1 or TRBD2 for D (6 bases each). V lost 3 bases to trimming and J lost 4 bases, with 14 bases between them. The CDR3 length is 15 residues. Germline V gene sequence: CDR1 SNHLY, CDR2 FYNNEI. The CDR3 nucleotides are TGTGCCAGCAGTGACGGGCAGGGGAGGCCAGATACGCAGTATTTT. This translates into CASSDGQGRPDTQYF.

This clonotype was detected many times. The rearrangement links TRBV4-3 to TRBJ1-2, with D hard to call. Germline values: CDR1 LGHNA, CDR2 YSLEER. The V gene lost 0 bases and the J gene lost 3 bases, with 11 bases spanning the gap. This CDR3 has 15 amino acids. The CDR3 is CASSQEPFQYYGYTF. CDR3 coding DNA: TGCGCCAGCAGCCAAGAACCCTTCCAGTACTATGGCTACACCTTC.

This clonotype showed up just a few times. This sequence joins TRBV10-1 and TRBJ1-2; D is uncertain. The CDR3 length is 18 residues. The germline V and J ends were trimmed by 6 bases and 1 base, with 24 bases remaining between them. The germline V gene has CDR1 WNHNN and CDR2 SYGVQD (reference sequence). Here the CDR3 DNA reads TGCGCCAGCAGCGGAGCCTGGGAGGGAGCGAGAAATAACTATGGCTACACCTTC. It codes for CASSGAWEGARNNYGYTF.

Many counts were recorded for this clonotype. The chain links TRBV5-1 to TRBJ2-7; D possibly corresponds to TRBD1 (5 bases). V was shortened by 4 bases and J by 4 bases, with 18 bases between the two germline ends. CDR1 is SGHRS and CDR2 is YFSETQ in the germline V gene. CDR3 length: 15 residues. The CDR3 loop reads CASSVDSATLYEQYF. The CDR3 nucleotides read TGCGCCAGCAGCGTAGACAGTGCAACCCTTTACGAGCAGTACTTC.